Reported below is one TCR beta chain. The antigen this receptor binds is unknown. Base qualities are missing; no much larger clone stands one base away. A distance of 27 bases separates the germline ends of V and J, which lose 7 bases and 6 bases respectively. CDR1 and CDR2 (SQVTM, ANQGSEA) derive from the germline V gene. The CDR3 sequence holds 16 residues, the cysteine and phenylalanine included. The only DNA kept is the CDR3, 48 bases in frame from the first base. The time point label of this sample denotes: about 11 months on ibrutinib. For TCR beta library preparation, roughly 2 micrograms of genomic DNA were extracted from the cryopreserved PBMCs. Longitudinal blood samples from CLL patients on ibrutinib monotherapy underwent high-throughput TCR beta sequencing. The patients were enrolled in a single-center, open-label phase 2 trial of ibrutinib monotherapy. The sample originates from a study of cytotoxic CD8 clonotypes in ibrutinib-treated CLL (TCRdb year 2021). Study-wide context: In this cohort, about 15 patients were treatment-naive and approximately ten were relapsed/refractory, while some 18 had unmutated IGHV. Partial responses were observed in approximately 24 patients and complete responses in 2; after a median follow-up of 68 months, remission was maintained in approximately 14 patients and progression was observed in approximately 12. Samples at response were collected after a median of about 11 months of treatment, with a range of about 6 to 40 months. On average, each sample had a few hundred thousand productive templates and approximately 100,000 productive rearrangements. Longitudinal samples were obtainable from about 30% of the roughly 90 participants in the trial. Cryopreserved peripheral blood mononuclear cells were obtained before treatment, at response, and at either sustained remission or disease progression. Every sample from remission and from progressive disease was obtained while the patients were still on ibrutinib.

On a MiSeq, deep resolution sequencing aimed for a depth between 1 in 1 million and 1 in 200,000 T cells, with each clonotype covered approximately 9.2x on average. The immunoSEQ hsTCRB Kit was used to generate TCR beta libraries. Under the source paper's analysis protocol: ImmunoSEQ Data Assistant and ImmunoSEQ Analyzer were used for data analysis, and V, D and J genes were assigned according to IMGT definitions. Clonality, with values ranging from 0 to 1, was calculated as one minus the normalized Shannon entropy of productive rearrangement frequencies. Only overrepresented clonotypes making up at least 0.05% of each patient's repertoire were included in the public clonotype analysis. Repertoires from more than ten age-matched healthy donors in immuneACCESS were used as clonality controls. The clones in this table, taken by TCRdb from immuneACCESS, are in-frame only. Not every clone is retained; where verified, under half of the shortfall comes from an unresolved V gene, and the cause of the rest is unknown. V and J calls plus clone size are reproduced from that table; the DNA served to infer D and trimming. Present in this sample are 120,000 to 150,000 clones, 80% to 95% of which were seen just once. The ten largest account for 11% of the sample.

Overall results and qualifications from the work: Baseline clonality was found to be higher than that of age-matched healthy donors and was strongly correlated with circulating CD8+ T-cell counts. At ibrutinib response clonality went up, during sustained remission it held steady, and at progression it dropped back toward baseline. Public clonotypes were rare and either shrank or stayed stable during treatment, and the rise in clonality at ibrutinib response reflected expansion of private clonotypes. Sampling times were not matched between patients in sustained remission and patients whose disease was progressing, and lymph node repertoires were not examined.

This clonotype originated in a human donor with chronic lymphocytic leukemia. The sequence is built from TRBV29-1 and TRBJ2-5; TRBD2 is a possible D gene, resting on 7 matching bases. The input for sequencing was PBMCs, taken after 12 months of ibrutinib treatment. The base sequence is TGCAGCGCCTCGCAAGGGAGGGGGGTAAAGAAGCAGACCCAGTACTTC. Its translation is CSASQGRGVKKQTQYF.